This record concerns one T cell receptor (beta chain) sequence. Individuals drawn from some 25 US areas were about 18 to 100 years old. This entry comes from a study of blood T cell repertoires in COVID-19. Germline V CDR1 and CDR2: KGHSH, LQKENI. The length of the CDR3 is 13 residues. The ends were cut back, 2 bases at V and 7 bases at J, with 9 bases in the middle. Some clones are missing from TCRdb's copy, which holds only in-frame ones; the method was immunoSEQ multiplex PCR. The sample holds around 400,000 clones, just under 90% seen once. The receptor was isolated from a woman aged 30 to 39 who had recovered from COVID-19. This chain joins TRBV18 and TRBJ1-3, with D perhaps matching TRBD1 (6 bases). The specimen sequenced was PBMCs or T cells enriched from blood (not recorded which). The DNA of the CDR3 is TGTGCCAGCTCACCAAACAGGGAGAACACCATATATTTT. Its translation: CASSPNRENTIYF.